Each of the 14 T cell receptor beta chains below was sequenced from the same sample in a study of neurological immune-mediated disorders. One entry per CDR3 protein, called by TCRdb with MiXCR from the 5' RACE reads. Among tens of thousands of distinct CDR3 sequences listed, approximately 9.2% were seen once. The time point denotes: longitudinal time-point 3. Sequencing used PBMCs. The receptors shown here come from a woman aged 40 to 50 in good health.

In its sample, this clonotype was seen many times. The chain has TRBV4-3 and TRBJ2-7; a weak D match, TRBD1 (5 bases). CDR1 and CDR2 from the germline V gene are LGHNA and YSLEER. The CDR3 has 15 amino acids. Trimming left V 0 bases short and J 1 base short, with 10 bases between. The CDR3 region is CASSQDRVLSYEQYF. The DNA of the CDR3 is TGCGCCAGCAGCCAAGACAGGGTTTTGTCCTACGAGCAGTACTTC.

This clonotype was counted many times. The rearrangement joins TRBV29-1 to TRBJ1-1, with D uncertain. This CDR3 spans 14 amino acids. Germline values: CDR1 SQVTM, CDR2 ANQGSEA. V was pared by 6 bases and J by 1 base, with 15 bases between. The CDR3 sequence: CSVYRRLPNTEAFF. CDR3 nucleotides: TGCAGCGTGTATCGTAGACTACCGAACACTGAAGCTTTCTTT.

This clonotype appeared many times. In nucleotides, the CDR3 is TGTGCCAGCAACACGTACTCGGGGGCCTCCTACAATGAGCAGTTCTTC. Its protein is CASNTYSGASYNEQFF. The chain has TRBV7-2 and TRBJ2-1; possibly TRBD1 or TRBD2 for D (6 bases each). This CDR3 is built from 16 residues. CDR1 and CDR2 from the germline V gene are SGHTA and FQGNSA. Between the trimmed V and J ends, which lost 7 bases and 0 bases, there was a span of 16 bases.

In its sample, this clonotype was seen many times. The chain has TRBV7-2 and TRBJ1-2; 8 bases are a match to TRBD1. Trimming at V came to 2 bases and at J to 6 bases, leaving 8 bases not matched to a gene. Germline V gives CDR1 SGHTA, CDR2 FQGNSA. The CDR3 has 15 residues. The DNA of the CDR3 is TGTGCCAGCAGCTTACTAACAGGGGGTCGGGATGGCTACACCTTC. Protein product: CASSLLTGGRDGYTF.

By share of the sample, this clonotype is medium-sized. The chain combines TRBV20-1 with TRBJ2-5; 13 bases match TRBD2. Germline CDR1 DFQATT, CDR2 SNEGSKA (reference sequence). The CDR3 runs 17 residues. Trimming at V came to 6 bases and at J to 3 bases, leaving 13 bases not matched to a gene. The CDR3 loop is CSAHNPDGTSGEETQYF. In DNA form, the CDR3 reads TGCAGTGCCCACAATCCGGACGGGACTAGCGGGGAAGAGACCCAGTACTTC.

This clonotype was observed at least ten times. The V and J genes are TRBV5-1 and TRBJ1-2; no reliable D call. Trimming left V 4 bases short and J 8 bases short, with 12 bases between. CDR3 length: 12 amino acids. In germline, CDR1 is SGHRS, CDR2 YFSETQ. Written as DNA, the CDR3 is TGCGCCAGCAGCCAGGATGAGGGCGGCTACACCTTC. It translates to CASSQDEGGYTF.

This clonotype appeared many times. The V call is TRBV4-2, the J call TRBJ2-6; D not certain. Germline V gene sequence: CDR1 LGHNA, CDR2 YNFKEQ. V lost 6 bases to trimming and J lost 0 bases, with 9 bases between them. This CDR3 region has 15 residues. The CDR3 here is CASSTGTSGANVLTF. The CDR3 nucleotides are TGTGCCAGCAGTACCGGTACCTCTGGGGCCAACGTCCTGACTTTC.

This clonotype was observed at least ten times. The J gene is TRBJ1-2, the V gene TRBV7-9; a possible D gene is TRBD1 (5 bases). From germline, CDR1 is SEHNR and CDR2 FQNEAQ (reference sequence). The CDR3 is made up of 15 amino acids. V lost 5 bases, J lost 3 bases, and 16 bases lay in between. CDR3 DNA sequence: TGTGCCAGCAGCGCGGGGGACGATACCGACTATGGCTACACCTTC. This sequence encodes CASSAGDDTDYGYTF.

This chain connects TRBV27 to TRBJ2-5; maybe TRBD2 (5 bases). CDR3 size: 13 residues. The germline V gene has CDR1 MNHEY and CDR2 SMNVEV (reference sequence). CDR3 residues: CASGSRSKETQYF. DNA for the CDR3: TGTGCAAGCGGTTCCCGATCGAAAGAGACCCAGTACTTC.

This clonotype was counted at least ten times. The chain links TRBV27 to TRBJ1-5, with TRBD1 matching over 7 bases. V shed 8 bases, J shed 5 bases, and the junction held 15 bases outside the gene matches. This CDR3 spans 16 amino acids. The germline CDR1 and CDR2 sequences are MNHEY and SMNVEV (reference sequence). The CDR3 DNA is TGTGCCAGCGGAAGGGGGCAGGGGAGGTGGGATCAGCCCCAGCATTTT. It codes for CASGRGQGRWDQPQHF.

This clonotype was seen many times. The rearrangement joins TRBV6-6 to TRBJ1-6, with 9 bases lining up with TRBD1. This CDR3 has 14 residues. Germline CDR1 and CDR2: MNHNY and SVGAGI (reference sequence). V was pared by 9 bases and J by 5 bases, with 5 bases of the junction left unmatched. This chain's CDR3 is CARLRTGDNSPLHF. CDR3 DNA sequence: TGTGCCAGGTTGCGGACAGGGGATAATTCACCCCTCCACTTT.

This clonotype was seen repeatedly, ten times or more. The chain joins TRBV5-1 to TRBJ2-1, with D possibly being TRBD2 (5 bases). The CDR3 spans 12 residues. V lost 4 bases and J lost 10, with 12 bases in between. Germline V CDR1 and CDR2: SGHRS, YFSETQ. The CDR3 nucleotides are TGCGCCAGCAGCCGTCGGGAAAACGAGCAGTTCTTC. As protein: CASSRRENEQFF.

This clonotype came up many times. The J gene is TRBJ1-1, the V gene TRBV5-8, with unresolved D. CDR1 SGHTS and CDR2 YDEGEE come from the germline V gene. There are 11 residues in the CDR3. V gave up 5 bases and J gave up 4 bases, with 6 bases separating them. The CDR3 nucleotides are TGTGCCAGCAGTTTCTCCACTGAAGCTTTCTTT. As protein: CASSFSTEAFF.

This clonotype has just a few counts. Since a much larger clone is just one base distant, this may be a read error. Because the CDR3's place on the DNA is in doubt, the DNA is left out and the CDR3 is given as listed by TCRdb. The J gene is TRBJ2-7, the V gene TRBV20-1; TRBD1 was called by the table and not checked on the DNA. CDR1 and CDR2 (germline): DFQATT, SNEGSKA (reference sequence). The CDR3 comprises 14 residues, both ends counted. This CDR3 is CSARVARGSYEQCF.